The 27 T cell receptor beta chains presented below share a single source sample, sequenced in a study of blood T cell repertoires in COVID-19 (dated by TCRdb to the early 2020s). Preparation of the library involved the immunoSEQ multiplex PCR assay. As stored in TCRdb, this immuneACCESS dataset retains in-frame rearrangements with V and J assigned. A fraction of the clones does not appear; measured against another copy, unresolved V genes explain less than half of the discrepancy, and the remainder lacks a known reason. Here the sample has 150,000 or so clones; roughly 80% occur a single time. Jointly, the top ten make up approximately 30% of the sample. The sequenced material came from peripheral blood. These receptors all come from a woman in her sixties or seventies with acute or convalescent COVID-19.

The genes are TRBV6-1 and TRBJ2-1, with 10 bases identical to TRBD1. Germline V gene data show CDR1 as MNHNS and CDR2 as SASEGT. V trimming: 2 bases; J trimming: 3 bases; junction bases outside the gene matches: 4. The CDR3 has 16 residues. CDR3 sequence: CASSERDRGIYNEQFF. The CDR3 DNA reads TGTGCCAGCAGTGAACGGGACAGGGGAATCTACAATGAGCAGTTCTTC.

J is TRBJ2-5 and V is TRBV3-1 (or the pseudogene TRBV3-2), with 8 bases matching TRBD2. Germline V gene lookup returns CDR1 LGHDT and CDR2 YNNKEL (reference sequence). There are 16 residues in the CDR3. After removal of 3 bases from V and 5 bases from J, the junction contained 11 bases not matched to a gene. For the CDR3, the DNA is TGTGCCAGCAGCCAGAGGGCGGGACTAGTATCGGAGACCCAGTACTTC. Its protein is CASSQRAGLVSETQYF.

V gene TRBV6-1 combines with J gene TRBJ2-7; 13 bases match TRBD2. The CDR3 length is 15 residues. The germline V gene has CDR1 MNHNS and CDR2 SASEGT. Unmatched junction bases numbered 5, after V lost 2 bases and J lost 7 bases. CDR3 amino acids: CASSERLAGGQEQYV. The CDR3 DNA follows: TGTGCCAGCAGTGAAAGACTAGCGGGGGGACAGGAGCAGTACGTC.

As regards this clone: The identical CDR3 is also encoded by other nucleotide sequences in the sample. The chain recombines TRBV3-1 (or the pseudogene TRBV3-2) with TRBJ2-5; a possible D gene is TRBD2 (5 bases). Germline-derived CDR1 and CDR2 are LGHDT and YNNKEL (reference sequence). The CDR3 sequence is 14 residues long. The V and J ends lost 0 bases and 3 bases respectively, with 8 bases between them. This CDR3 reads CASSQDLGKETQYF. The CDR3 DNA reads TGTGCCAGCAGCCAAGATCTCGGGAAAGAGACCCAGTACTTC.

In its sample, this clone was seen a few times. This CDR3 reads CASRGTTIIYNEQFF. CDR3 nucleotide sequence: TGTGCCAGCAGGGGGACAACGATAATTTACAATGAGCAGTTCTTC. The rearrangement uses TRBV2 and TRBJ2-1; D might be TRBD1 (6 bases). The V and J ends lost 6 bases and 4 bases respectively, with 16 bases between them. The CDR3 runs 15 residues. Germline V gene data show CDR1 as SNHLY and CDR2 as FYNNEI.

The CDR3 loop reads CASSIRETGELFF. CDR3 nucleotides: TGTGCCAGCAGCATTAGAGAGACCGGGGAGCTGTTTTTT. The chain has TRBV11-2 and TRBJ2-2; D remains ambiguous. Germline V gives CDR1 SGHAT, CDR2 FQNNGV. This CDR3 has 13 amino acids. Trimming pared 5 bases from V and 5 bases from J, leaving 9 bases between.

CDR3 DNA sequence: TGTGCCAGCAGCCAAGCTAACAGGGACTATGGCTACACCTTC. Its translation is CASSQANRDYGYTF. This chain joins TRBV3-1 (or the pseudogene TRBV3-2) and TRBJ1-2, with D perhaps TRBD1 (6 bases). From germline, CDR1 is LGHDT and CDR2 YNNKEL (reference sequence). CDR3 length equals 14 residues. Trimming removed 1 base at V and 3 bases at J, with 9 bases between.

The gene calls are TRBV18 and TRBJ1-2, with a possible D match to TRBD1 (6 bases). Trimming took off 4 bases at V and 2 bases at J, with 14 bases between the two ends. This CDR3 comprises 15 residues. Germline V gene data show CDR1 as KGHSH and CDR2 as LQKENI. CDR3 coding DNA: TGTGCCAGCTCACGTACAACAGGGTCCAACTATGGCTACACCTTC. Its translation: CASSRTTGSNYGYTF.

The chain uses TRBV29-1 and TRBJ1-1; D may be TRBD1 (5 bases). The germline V gene encodes CDR1 SQVTM and CDR2 ANQGSEA. The CDR3 totals 11 residues. V was trimmed by 4 bases and J by 3 bases, leaving 6 bases between them. CDR3 nucleotide sequence: TGCAGCGTTGGGGGGGACACTGAAGCTTTCTTT. As protein: CSVGGDTEAFF. Full variable domain (outside the CDR3, taken from reference TRBV29-1 and TRBJ1-1): SAVISQKPSRDICQRGTSLTIQCQVDSQVTMMFWYRQQPGQSLTLIATANQGSEATYESGFVIDKFPISRPNLTFSTLTVSNMSPEDSSIYLCSVGGDTEAFFGQGTRLTVV.

V usage is TRBV2 and J usage is TRBJ1-2; 8 bases map to TRBD1. There are 17 residues in the CDR3. Germline assignment: CDR1 SNHLY and CDR2 FYNNEI. V was clipped by 4 bases and J by 4 bases; unmatched bases: 14. The CDR3 bases are TGTGCCAGCAGTGCCCAGGGGGGGACAGGTCTAGTCTATGGCTACACCTTC. Residues: CASSAQGGTGLVYGYTF.

The chain has TRBV6-5 and TRBJ2-7; 7 bases match TRBD1. This CDR3 is 15 amino acids long. Trimming removed 7 bases from V and 2 bases from J; junction bases left unmatched: 11. From germline, CDR1 is MNHEY and CDR2 SVGAGI. CDR3 bases: TGTGCCAGCAACCGGCTCCGGACAGGTCCCTACGAGCAGTACTTC. This codes for CASNRLRTGPYEQYF.

The chain combines TRBV7-9 with TRBJ1-2, with unresolved D. The length of the CDR3 is 12 residues. Germline V gene lookup returns CDR1 SEHNR and CDR2 FQNEAQ (reference sequence). Trimming stripped 1 base from V and 4 bases from J, with 4 bases between. The CDR3 loop is CASSLDGYGYTF. CDR3 in DNA: TGTGCCAGCAGCTTAGACGGCTATGGCTACACCTTC. The variable domain in full, completed from reference TRBV7-9 and TRBJ1-2, reads DTGVSQNPRHKITKRGQNVTFRCDPISEHNRLYWYRQTLGQGPEFLTYFQNEAQLEKSRLLSDRFSAERPKGSFSTLEIQRTEQGDSAMYLCASSLDGYGYTFGSGTRLTVV.

This clone was observed a few times. This chain joins TRBV6-5 and TRBJ2-1; D is possibly TRBD1 (6 bases). The V gene's germline CDR1 is MNHEY and CDR2 SVGAGI. V was pared by 5 bases and J by 1 base, with 9 bases between. The CDR3 spans 14 residues. Here the CDR3 DNA reads TGTGCCAGCAGTAAACAGGGTTCCTACAATGAGCAGTTCTTC. Its translation is CASSKQGSYNEQFF.

The V and J genes are TRBV10-3 and TRBJ2-3, with 11 positions matching TRBD1. The CDR3 spans 15 residues. J was trimmed by 4 bases and V by 3 bases; bases with no gene match: 3. The V gene's germline CDR1 is ENHRY and CDR2 SYGVKD. DNA of the CDR3: TGTGCCATCAGTGACCCGGGACAGGGGGCAGATACGCAGTATTTT. Encoded protein: CAISDPGQGADTQYF.

This chain connects TRBV11-2 to TRBJ2-3; unclear D gene. This CDR3 contains 13 residues. In germline, CDR1 is SGHAT, CDR2 FQNNGV. Trimming removed 0 bases from V and 6 bases from J, with 7 bases in between. DNA for the CDR3: TGTGCCAGCAGCTTAGAGCTATCTGATACGCAGTATTTT. Translated: CASSLELSDTQYF.

This rearrangement joins TRBV5-1 to TRBJ2-2, with 11 bases lining up with TRBD2. CDR1 SGHRS and CDR2 YFSETQ come from the germline V gene. This CDR3 region has 16 residues. With 3 bases clipped from V and 7 bases from J, the junction kept 8 bases outside the gene matches. The CDR3 here is CASSSLAGDGIGELFF. CDR3 nucleotides: TGCGCCAGCAGCTCACTAGCGGGGGACGGTATCGGGGAGCTGTTTTTT.

The chain carries TRBV5-1 and TRBJ2-2; 9 bases are a match to TRBD2. CDR3 size: 16 residues. V gave up 2 bases and J gave up 4 bases; unmatched junction bases: 6. Germline CDR1 is SGHRS and CDR2 is YFSETQ. CDR3 amino acids: CASSLRSGGSTGELFF. CDR3 in DNA: TGCGCCAGCAGCTTAAGAAGCGGGGGGTCCACCGGGGAGCTGTTTTTT.

V usage is TRBV19 and J usage is TRBJ1-5, with 7 nucleotides matching TRBD1. The CDR3 contains 14 residues. Germline CDR1 LNHDA, CDR2 SQIVND (reference sequence). V lost 8 bases to trimming and J lost 1 base; unmatched junction nucleotides: 5. CDR3 in DNA: TGTGCCAGTTCCCAACAGGGGAGCAATCAGCCCCAGCATTTT. Amino acids: CASSQQGSNQPQHF.

The chain couples TRBV4-2 to TRBJ1-5; tentatively, D is TRBD1 (6 bases). CDR3 length: 16 residues. The germline V gene has CDR1 LGHNA and CDR2 YNFKEQ. Trimming cost V 5 bases and J 1 base, with 15 bases left between them. CDR3 amino acids: CASSSGAGVSNQPQHF. CDR3 DNA: TGTGCCAGCAGCTCAGGGGCCGGGGTGAGCAATCAGCCCCAGCATTTT.

The chain combines TRBV3-1 (or the pseudogene TRBV3-2) with TRBJ2-4, with 10 bases identical to TRBD1. The CDR3 covers 16 residues. J gave up 8 bases and V 4 bases, and 11 bases lay outside the gene matches. Germline values: CDR1 LGHDT, CDR2 YNNKEL (reference sequence). The CDR3 is CASSRSGTGALDIQYF. DNA for the CDR3: TGTGCCAGCAGCCGGTCCGGGACAGGGGCCCTGGACATTCAGTACTTC.

The rearrangement links TRBV12-3 or TRBV12-4 to TRBJ1-5; 8 positions agree with TRBD1. The junction had 4 bases not matched to a gene; V was cut back by 5 bases and J by 7 bases. The CDR3 is 13 residues long. CDR3 nucleotides: TGTGCCAGCAGTCTGACAGGGGCACAGCCCCAGCATTTT. Translation gives CASSLTGAQPQHF.

This chain joins TRBV7-9 and TRBJ2-5; 10 bases map to TRBD1. This CDR3 contains 14 residues. V was pared by 10 bases and J by 5 bases, with 10 bases of the junction left unmatched. Per germline, CDR1 SEHNR and CDR2 FQNEAQ (reference sequence). CDR3: CATEGQGGMETQYF. The CDR3, as DNA: TGTGCCACCGAAGGACAGGGGGGAATGGAGACCCAGTACTTC.

The chain combines TRBV19 with TRBJ1-2, with D unclear. Germline V gives CDR1 LNHDA, CDR2 SQIVND (reference sequence). The CDR3 extends over 17 amino acids. V was shortened by 3 bases and J by 5 bases, with 22 bases between the two germline ends. The CDR3 region has the DNA TGTGCCAGTAGTATCGGTTACGGGGAAAGTGGATCTTATGGCTACACCTTC. This translates into CASSIGYGESGSYGYTF.

The chain couples TRBV4-1 to TRBJ2-2; 9 bases align to TRBD1. Germline loops: CDR1 MGHRA, CDR2 YSYEKL. This CDR3 contains 15 residues. With V trimmed by 1 base and J by 6 bases, 3 bases remained unmatched. The CDR3 here is CASSQARQGAGELFF. The CDR3 DNA sequence: TGCGCCAGCAGCCAAGCTCGACAGGGGGCCGGGGAGCTGTTTTTT.

This chain links TRBV5-1 with TRBJ2-1; tentatively, D is TRBD2 (5 bases). The length of the CDR3 is 14 residues. CDR1 SGHRS and CDR2 YFSETQ come from the germline V gene. The ends were cut back, 0 bases at V and 5 bases at J, with 9 bases in the middle. The DNA for the CDR3 is TGCGCCAGCAGCTTGGATTCGCGGGACAATGAGCAGTTCTTC. Residues: CASSLDSRDNEQFF.

The chain couples TRBV9 to TRBJ2-1; 8 nucleotides match TRBD1. V lost 1 base to trimming and J lost 4 bases; unmatched junction nucleotides: 13. This CDR3 contains 18 residues. CDR1 and CDR2 from the germline V gene are SGDLS and YYNGEE. The CDR3 loop reads CASSVLGAGQGEYNEQFF. Written as DNA, the CDR3 is TGTGCCAGCAGCGTACTCGGGGCTGGACAGGGTGAATACAATGAGCAGTTCTTC.

This sequence joins TRBV29-1 and TRBJ2-2; D is undetermined. CDR3 size: 14 residues. Trimming cost V 4 bases and J 4 bases, with 13 bases left between them. Germline-derived CDR1 and CDR2 are SQVTM and ANQGSEA. The CDR3 region is CSVVEQMSTGELFF. CDR3 in DNA: TGCAGCGTTGTGGAGCAGATGAGCACCGGGGAGCTGTTTTTT.